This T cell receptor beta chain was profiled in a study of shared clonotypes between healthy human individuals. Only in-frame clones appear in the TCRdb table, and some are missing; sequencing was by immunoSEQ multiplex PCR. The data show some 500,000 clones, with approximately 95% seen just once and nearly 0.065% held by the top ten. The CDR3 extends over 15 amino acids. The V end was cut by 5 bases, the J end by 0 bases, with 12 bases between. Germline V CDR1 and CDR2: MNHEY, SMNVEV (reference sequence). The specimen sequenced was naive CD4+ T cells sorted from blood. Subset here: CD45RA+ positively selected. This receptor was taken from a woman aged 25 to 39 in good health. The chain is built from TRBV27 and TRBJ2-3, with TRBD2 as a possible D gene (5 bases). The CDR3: CASSPLGESTDTQYF. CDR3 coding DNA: TGTGCCAGCAGTCCCCTCGGGGAGAGCACAGATACGCAGTATTTT.